The TCR beta chain under discussion was sequenced for a study of blood T cell repertoires in COVID-19. Study overall: Samples representing acute and convalescent COVID-19 were sourced from the United States, Italy and Spain. In each case, the material was cDNA or gDNA derived from T cells, B-cell-depleted T cells, or PBMCs.

CDR1 and CDR2 from the germline V gene are SSHAT and FNYEAQ (reference sequence). The CDR3 sequence is 14 residues long. V gave up 5 bases and J gave up 2 bases; unmatched junction bases: 3. Original processing notes: From reference gene primer amplification, estimates of nucleated cell counts were derived. Data came from immunoSEQ multiplex PCR; TCRdb stores just in-frame clones and leaves some out. The D gene and trimming were derived from the DNA, and the V and J assignments and clone size from that table. The sample yields fewer than 75,000 clones, roughly 90% seen once. The rearrangement links TRBV7-7 to TRBJ2-5, with TRBD1 identical over 9 bases. Sequenced: peripheral blood. The receptor comes from a man between 70 and 80 years old with acute or convalescent COVID-19. CDR3 nucleotides: TGTGCCAGCAGCCGAGACAGGGGGCAAGAGACCCAGTACTTC. Protein: CASSRDRGQETQYF.